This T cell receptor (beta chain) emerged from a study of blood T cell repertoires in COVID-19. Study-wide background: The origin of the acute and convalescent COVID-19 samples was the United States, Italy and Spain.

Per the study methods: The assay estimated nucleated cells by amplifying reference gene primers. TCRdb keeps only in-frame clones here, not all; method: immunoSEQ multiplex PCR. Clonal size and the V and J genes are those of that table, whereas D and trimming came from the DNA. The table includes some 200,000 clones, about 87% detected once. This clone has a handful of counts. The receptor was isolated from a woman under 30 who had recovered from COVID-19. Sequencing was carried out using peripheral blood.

In DNA form, the CDR3 reads TGTGCCAGCAGCTTGGCTAAGCGGGGGGCAAGCTCCTACAATGAGCAGTTCTTC. Translation: CASSLAKRGASSYNEQFF. This chain uses TRBV5-6 with TRBJ2-1; 9 nucleotides agree with TRBD2. CDR3 size: 18 residues. The germline CDR1 and CDR2 sequences are SGHDT and YYEEEE. J lost 0 bases, V lost 0 bases, and 7 bases had no gene match.